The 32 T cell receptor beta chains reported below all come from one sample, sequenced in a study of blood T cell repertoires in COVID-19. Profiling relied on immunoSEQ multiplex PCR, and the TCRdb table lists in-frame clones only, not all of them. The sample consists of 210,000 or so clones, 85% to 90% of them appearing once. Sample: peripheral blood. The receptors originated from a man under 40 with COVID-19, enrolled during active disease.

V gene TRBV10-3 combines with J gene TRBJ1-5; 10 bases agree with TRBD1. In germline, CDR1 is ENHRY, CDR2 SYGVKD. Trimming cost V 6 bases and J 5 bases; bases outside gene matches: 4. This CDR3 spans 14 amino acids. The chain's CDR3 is CAISQTGGHQPQHF. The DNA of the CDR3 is TGTGCCATCAGCCAGACAGGGGGCCATCAGCCCCAGCATTTT.

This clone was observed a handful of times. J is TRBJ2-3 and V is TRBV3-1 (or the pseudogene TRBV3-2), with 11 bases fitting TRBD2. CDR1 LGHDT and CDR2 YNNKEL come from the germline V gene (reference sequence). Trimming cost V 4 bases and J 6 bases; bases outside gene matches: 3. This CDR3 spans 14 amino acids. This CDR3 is CASSPRLAGDTQYF. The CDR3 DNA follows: TGTGCCAGCAGCCCCCGACTAGCGGGGGATACGCAGTATTTT.

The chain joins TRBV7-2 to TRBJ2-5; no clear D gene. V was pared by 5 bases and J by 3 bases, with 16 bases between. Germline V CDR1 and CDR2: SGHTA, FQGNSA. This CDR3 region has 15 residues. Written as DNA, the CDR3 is TGTGCCAGCAGCCCTCGATCAGGCTGGGAAGAGACCCAGTACTTC. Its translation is CASSPRSGWEETQYF.

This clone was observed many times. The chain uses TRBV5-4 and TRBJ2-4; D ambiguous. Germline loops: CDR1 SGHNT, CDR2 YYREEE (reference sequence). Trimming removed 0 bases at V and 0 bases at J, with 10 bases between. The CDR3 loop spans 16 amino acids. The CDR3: CASSLDPTLAKNIQYF. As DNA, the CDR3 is TGTGCCAGCAGCTTGGACCCTACCCTAGCCAAAAACATTCAGTACTTC. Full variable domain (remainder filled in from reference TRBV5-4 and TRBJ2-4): ETGVTQSPTHLIKTRGQQVTLRCSSQSGHNTVSWYQQALGQGPQFIFQYYREEENGRGNFPPRFSGLQFPNYSSELNVNALELDDSALYLCASSLDPTLAKNIQYFGAGTRLSVL.

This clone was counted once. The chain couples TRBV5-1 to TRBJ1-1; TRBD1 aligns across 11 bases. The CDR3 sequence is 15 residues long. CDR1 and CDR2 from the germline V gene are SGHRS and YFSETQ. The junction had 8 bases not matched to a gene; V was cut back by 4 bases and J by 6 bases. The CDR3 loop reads CASSNGQGAVAEAFF. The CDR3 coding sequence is TGCGCCAGCAGCAACGGACAGGGGGCCGTCGCTGAAGCTTTCTTT. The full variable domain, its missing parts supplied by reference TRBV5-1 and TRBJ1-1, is KAGVTQTPRYLIKTRGQQVTLSCSPISGHRSVSWYQQTPGQGLQFLFEYFSETQRNKGNFPGRFSGRQFSNSRSEMNVSTLELGDSALYLCASSNGQGAVAEAFFGQGTRLTVV.

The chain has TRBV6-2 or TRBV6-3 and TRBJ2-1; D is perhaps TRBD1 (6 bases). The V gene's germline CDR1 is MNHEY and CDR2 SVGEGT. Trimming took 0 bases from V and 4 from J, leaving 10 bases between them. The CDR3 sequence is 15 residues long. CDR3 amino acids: CASSYSDREYNEQFF. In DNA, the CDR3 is TGTGCCAGCAGTTACTCGGACAGAGAGTACAATGAGCAGTTCTTC.

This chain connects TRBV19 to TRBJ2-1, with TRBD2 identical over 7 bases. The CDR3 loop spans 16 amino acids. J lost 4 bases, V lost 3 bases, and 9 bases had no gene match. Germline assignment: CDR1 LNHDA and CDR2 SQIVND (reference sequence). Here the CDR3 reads CASSMLAALTYNEQFF. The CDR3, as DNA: TGTGCCAGTAGTATGCTAGCGGCACTCACTTACAATGAGCAGTTCTTC.

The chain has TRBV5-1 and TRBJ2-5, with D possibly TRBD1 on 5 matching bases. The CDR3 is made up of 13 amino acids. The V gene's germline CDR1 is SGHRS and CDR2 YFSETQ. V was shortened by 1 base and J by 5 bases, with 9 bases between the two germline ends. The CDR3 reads CASSLMGRETQYF. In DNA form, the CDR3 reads TGCGCCAGCAGCTTGATGGGGCGGGAGACCCAGTACTTC. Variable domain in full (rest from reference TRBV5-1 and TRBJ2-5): KAGVTQTPRYLIKTRGQQVTLSCSPISGHRSVSWYQQTPGQGLQFLFEYFSETQRNKGNFPGRFSGRQFSNSRSEMNVSTLELGDSALYLCASSLMGRETQYFGPGTRLLVL.

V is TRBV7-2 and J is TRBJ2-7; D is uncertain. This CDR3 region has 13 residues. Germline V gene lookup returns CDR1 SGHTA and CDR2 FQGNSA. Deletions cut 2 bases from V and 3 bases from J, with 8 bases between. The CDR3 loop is CASSLSRNYEQYF. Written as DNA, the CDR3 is TGTGCCAGCAGCTTATCTAGGAACTACGAGCAGTACTTC.

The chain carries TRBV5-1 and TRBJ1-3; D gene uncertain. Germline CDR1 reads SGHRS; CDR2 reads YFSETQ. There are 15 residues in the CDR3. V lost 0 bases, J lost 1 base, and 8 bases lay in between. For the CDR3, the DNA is TGCGCCAGCAGCTTGGTCGCGGAGTCTGGAAACACCATATATTTT. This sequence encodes CASSLVAESGNTIYF.

The CDR3 DNA reads TGTGCCAGCAGCTCAGGGCCTCAATACGAGCAGTACTTC. Translation: CASSSGPQYEQYF. The V gene is TRBV11-3, the J gene TRBJ2-7; tentatively, D is TRBD1 (5 bases). The V gene lost 4 bases and the J gene lost 4 bases, with 11 bases spanning the gap. The CDR3 totals 13 residues. Germline V gives CDR1 SGHNT, CDR2 YENEEA.

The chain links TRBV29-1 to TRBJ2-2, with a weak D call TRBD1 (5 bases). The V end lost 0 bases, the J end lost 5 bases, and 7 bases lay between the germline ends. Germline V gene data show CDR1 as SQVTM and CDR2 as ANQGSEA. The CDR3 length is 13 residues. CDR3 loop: CSVEDSGTGELFF. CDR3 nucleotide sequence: TGCAGCGTTGAAGATTCAGGGACCGGGGAGCTGTTTTTT.

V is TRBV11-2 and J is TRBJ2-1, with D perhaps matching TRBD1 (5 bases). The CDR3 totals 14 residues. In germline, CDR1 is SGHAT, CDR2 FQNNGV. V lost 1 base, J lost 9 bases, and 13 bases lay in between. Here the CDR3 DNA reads TGTGCCAGCAGCTTAGTAAACGGTGGGGCTGAGCAGTTCTTC. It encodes CASSLVNGGAEQFF.

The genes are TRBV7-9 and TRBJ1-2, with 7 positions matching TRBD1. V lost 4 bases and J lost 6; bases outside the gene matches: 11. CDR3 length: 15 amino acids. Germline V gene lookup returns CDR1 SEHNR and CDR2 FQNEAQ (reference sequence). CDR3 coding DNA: TGTGCCAGCAGCTCAAGTGACAGGGTTCAGAATGGCTACACCTTC. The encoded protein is CASSSSDRVQNGYTF.

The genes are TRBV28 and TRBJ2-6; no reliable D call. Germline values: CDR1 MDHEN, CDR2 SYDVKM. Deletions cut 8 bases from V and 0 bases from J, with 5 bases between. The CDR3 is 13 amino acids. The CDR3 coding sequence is TGTGCCAGCCTCCGCTCTGGGGCCAACGTCCTGACTTTC. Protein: CASLRSGANVLTF.

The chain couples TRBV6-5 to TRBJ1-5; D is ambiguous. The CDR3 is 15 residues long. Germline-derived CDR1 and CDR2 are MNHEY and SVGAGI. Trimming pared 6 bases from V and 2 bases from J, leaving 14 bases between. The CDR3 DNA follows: TGTGCCAGCAGCCTCGACTGGGAGGGCAATCAGCCCCAGCATTTT. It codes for CASSLDWEGNQPQHF.

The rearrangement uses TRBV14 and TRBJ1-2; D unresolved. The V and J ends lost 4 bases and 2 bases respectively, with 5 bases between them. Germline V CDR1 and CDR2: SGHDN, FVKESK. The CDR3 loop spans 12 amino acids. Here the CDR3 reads CASSPLNYGYTF. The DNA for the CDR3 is TGTGCCAGCAGCCCCCTCAACTATGGCTACACCTTC.

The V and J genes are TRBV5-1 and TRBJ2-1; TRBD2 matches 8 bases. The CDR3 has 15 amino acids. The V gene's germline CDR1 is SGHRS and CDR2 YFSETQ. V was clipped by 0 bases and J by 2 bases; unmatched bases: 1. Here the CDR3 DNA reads TGCGCCAGCAGCTTGGTAGCGGGACCCTACAATGAGCAGTTCTTC. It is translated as CASSLVAGPYNEQFF.

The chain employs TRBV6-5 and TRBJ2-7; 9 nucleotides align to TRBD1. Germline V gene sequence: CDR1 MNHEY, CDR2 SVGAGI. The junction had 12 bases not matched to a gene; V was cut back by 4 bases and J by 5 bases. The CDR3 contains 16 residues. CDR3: CASSSSEGQGSNEQYF. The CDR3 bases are TGTGCCAGCAGTTCCTCAGAGGGACAGGGTTCCAACGAGCAGTACTTC.

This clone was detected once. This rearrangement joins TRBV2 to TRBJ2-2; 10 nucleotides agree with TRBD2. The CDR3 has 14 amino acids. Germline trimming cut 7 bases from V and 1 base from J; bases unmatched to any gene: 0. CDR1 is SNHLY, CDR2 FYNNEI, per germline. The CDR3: CASIAGGNTGELFF. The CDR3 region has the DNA TGTGCCAGCATAGCGGGGGGGAACACCGGGGAGCTGTTTTTT.

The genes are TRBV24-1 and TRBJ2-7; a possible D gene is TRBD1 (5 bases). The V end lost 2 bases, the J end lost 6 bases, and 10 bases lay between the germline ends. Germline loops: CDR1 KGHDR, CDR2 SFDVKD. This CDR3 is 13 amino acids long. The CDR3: CATSDSQGAEQYF. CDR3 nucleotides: TGTGCCACCAGTGATTCTCAGGGTGCCGAGCAGTACTTC.

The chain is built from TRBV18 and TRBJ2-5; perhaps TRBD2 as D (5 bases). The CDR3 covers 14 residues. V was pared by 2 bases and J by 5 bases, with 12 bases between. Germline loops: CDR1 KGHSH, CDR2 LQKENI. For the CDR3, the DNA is TGTGCCAGCTCACCAAGGACTGAGGCGGAGACCCAGTACTTC. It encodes CASSPRTEAETQYF.

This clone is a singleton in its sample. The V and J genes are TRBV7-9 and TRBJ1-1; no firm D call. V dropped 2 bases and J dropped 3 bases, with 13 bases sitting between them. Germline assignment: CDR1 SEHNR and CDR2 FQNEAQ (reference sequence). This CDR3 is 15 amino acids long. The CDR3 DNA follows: TGTGCCAGCAGCTTATACCGGGATCAGCACACTGAAGCTTTCTTT. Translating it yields CASSLYRDQHTEAFF.

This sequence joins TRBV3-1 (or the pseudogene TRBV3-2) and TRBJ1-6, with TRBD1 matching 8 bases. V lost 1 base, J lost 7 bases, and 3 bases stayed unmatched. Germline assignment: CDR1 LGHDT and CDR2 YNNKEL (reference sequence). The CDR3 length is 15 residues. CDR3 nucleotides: TGTGCCAGCAGCCAAGGGACAGGGACGAATTCACCCCTCCACTTT. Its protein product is CASSQGTGTNSPLHF.

This CDR3 is CSFRGGRSSYEQYF. CDR3 nucleotide sequence: TGCAGCTTCAGGGGTGGCAGAAGCTCCTACGAGCAGTACTTC. This chain joins TRBV29-1 and TRBJ2-7, with a possible D match to TRBD1 (6 bases). Germline-derived CDR1 and CDR2 are SQVTM and ANQGSEA. Trimming left V 8 bases short and J 0 bases short, with 17 bases between. This CDR3 spans 14 amino acids.

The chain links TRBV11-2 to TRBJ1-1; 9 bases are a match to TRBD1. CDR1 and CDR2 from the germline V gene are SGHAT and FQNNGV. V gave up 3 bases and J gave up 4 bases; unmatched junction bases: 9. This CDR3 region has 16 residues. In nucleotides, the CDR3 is TGTGCCAGCAGCTTCGGACAGGGGCCACTGGGCACTGAAGCTTTCTTT. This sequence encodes CASSFGQGPLGTEAFF.

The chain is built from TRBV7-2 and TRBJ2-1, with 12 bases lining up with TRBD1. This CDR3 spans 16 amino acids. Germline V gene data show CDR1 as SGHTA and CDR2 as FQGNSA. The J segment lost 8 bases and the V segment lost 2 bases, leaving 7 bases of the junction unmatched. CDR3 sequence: CASSLYSGQGAYEQFF. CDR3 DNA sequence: TGTGCCAGCAGCTTATATTCGGGACAGGGGGCCTATGAGCAGTTCTTC.

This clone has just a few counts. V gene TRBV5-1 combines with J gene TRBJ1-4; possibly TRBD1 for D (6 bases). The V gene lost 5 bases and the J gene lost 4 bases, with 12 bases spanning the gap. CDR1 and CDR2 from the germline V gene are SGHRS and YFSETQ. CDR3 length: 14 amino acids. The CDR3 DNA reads TGCGCCAGCAGTCCCGGACAGATTAATGAAAAACTGTTTTTT. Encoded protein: CASSPGQINEKLFF.

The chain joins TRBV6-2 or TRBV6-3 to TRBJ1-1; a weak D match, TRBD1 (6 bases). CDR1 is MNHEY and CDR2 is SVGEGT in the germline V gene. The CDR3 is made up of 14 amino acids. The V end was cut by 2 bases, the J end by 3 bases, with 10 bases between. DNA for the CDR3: TGTGCCAGCAGTTACGGCGGGGGCCACACTGAAGCTTTCTTT. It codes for CASSYGGGHTEAFF.

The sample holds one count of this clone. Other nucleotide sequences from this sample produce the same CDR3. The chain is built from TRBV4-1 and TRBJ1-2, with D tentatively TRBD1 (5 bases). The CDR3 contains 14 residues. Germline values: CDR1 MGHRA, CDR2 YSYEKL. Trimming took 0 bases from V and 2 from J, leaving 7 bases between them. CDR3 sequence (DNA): TGCGCCAGCAGCCAAGACCCAGGGAACTATGGCTACACCTTC. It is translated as CASSQDPGNYGYTF.

The CDR3 DNA follows: TGTGCCAGCAGCCGCACTCCGACAGGGGAGGAGACCCAGTACTTC. Its protein product is CASSRTPTGEETQYF. This chain connects TRBV4-2 to TRBJ2-5; TRBD1 aligns across 8 bases. V trimming: 4 bases; J trimming: 5 bases; junction bases outside the gene matches: 9. Germline V gene data show CDR1 as LGHNA and CDR2 as YNFKEQ. The CDR3 is 15 residues long.

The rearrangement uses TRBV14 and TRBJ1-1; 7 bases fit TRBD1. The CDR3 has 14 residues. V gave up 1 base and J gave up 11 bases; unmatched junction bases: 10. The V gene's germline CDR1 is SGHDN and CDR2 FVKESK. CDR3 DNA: TGTGCCAGCAGCCAAGGGTATACAGGGGTTGGGGCTTTCTTT. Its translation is CASSQGYTGVGAFF.